One and the same sample provided the 8 T cell receptor beta chains below, sequenced in a study of T cell changes during pregnancy in multiple sclerosis. The assay was immunoSEQ multiplex PCR, and TCRdb's table has in-frame clones only and misses some. The sample contains approximately 63,000 clones, 75% to 95% of which appear only once. This specimen was peripheral blood, taken in the third trimester of pregnancy. The origin of the receptors is a female donor in good health, enrolled as a control in a pregnancy study.

The sample holds one count of this clone. The chain links TRBV5-6 to TRBJ1-1; maybe TRBD1 (5 bases). Germline V lookup: CDR1 SGHDT, CDR2 YYEEEE. The V end lost 2 bases, the J end lost 7 bases, and 12 bases lay between the germline ends. This CDR3 is 13 amino acids long. CDR3: CASSFRTGVEAFF. DNA of the CDR3: TGTGCCAGCAGCTTTCGAACGGGGGTTGAAGCTTTCTTT.

The chain uses TRBV28 and TRBJ2-1; perhaps TRBD1 as D (6 bases). CDR3 length equals 16 residues. Germline-derived CDR1 and CDR2 are MDHEN and SYDVKM. The V end was cut by 2 bases, the J end by 1 base, with 12 bases between. The CDR3 coding sequence is TGTGCCAGCAGTTTAAGACAGGCTACGTCCTACAATGAGCAGTTCTTC. Its translation: CASSLRQATSYNEQFF. Full variable domain (rest looked up from reference TRBV28 and TRBJ2-1): DVKVTQSSRYLVKRTGEKVFLECVQDMDHENMFWYRQDPGLGLRLIYFSYDVKMKEKGDIPEGYSVSREKKERFSLILESASTNQTSMYLCASSLRQATSYNEQFFGPGTRLTVL.

The rearrangement uses TRBV14 and TRBJ1-1; unclear D gene. CDR3 length equals 15 residues. Germline V lookup: CDR1 SGHDN, CDR2 FVKESK. V lost 2 bases to trimming and J lost 1 base, with 11 bases between them. The DNA of the CDR3 is TGTGCCAGCAGCCAACTGGGTGGGAGGAACACTGAAGCTTTCTTT. Its translation is CASSQLGGRNTEAFF.

This clone came up a few times. The CDR3 loop is CASSLARQGTLGSPLHF. CDR3 bases: TGTGCCAGCAGCTTGGCCCGTCAGGGGACCCTTGGGTCACCCCTCCACTTT. J is TRBJ1-6 and V is TRBV5-5; D might be TRBD1 (6 bases). The germline CDR1 and CDR2 sequences are SGHKS and YYEKEE (reference sequence). The V gene lost 0 bases and the J gene lost 10 bases, with 20 bases spanning the gap. This CDR3 contains 17 residues.

The gene calls are TRBV9 and TRBJ2-7; no clear D gene. Trimming left V 2 bases short and J 4 bases short, with 16 bases between. Germline loops: CDR1 SGDLS, CDR2 YYNGEE. The CDR3 consists of 15 residues. The CDR3 DNA reads as TGTGCCAGCAGCGTCAGTTGGGCAAGCAGTTACGAGCAGTACTTC. Translated: CASSVSWASSYEQYF.

CDR3 sequence reads: CSVEGDRVPDTQYF. DNA of the CDR3: TGCAGCGTTGAAGGGGACAGAGTTCCAGATACGCAGTATTTT. The chain links TRBV29-1 to TRBJ2-3, with 7 positions matching TRBD1. The CDR3 runs to 14 residues. The germline V gene encodes CDR1 SQVTM and CDR2 ANQGSEA. J lost 4 bases, V lost 1 base, and 5 bases had no gene match.

The V and J genes are TRBV28 and TRBJ2-3, with 9 bases identical to TRBD2. CDR1 and CDR2 from the germline V gene are MDHEN and SYDVKM. The CDR3 sequence is 15 residues long. Trimming cost V 7 bases and J 6 bases; bases outside gene matches: 11. In nucleotides, the CDR3 is TGTGCCAGCACCAGCCGCGGGGGGGGCCCCGATACGCAGTATTTT. This translates into CASTSRGGGPDTQYF.

This rearrangement joins TRBV5-1 to TRBJ2-7, with 13 bases fitting TRBD2. V shed 0 bases, J shed 5 bases, and the junction held 5 bases outside the gene matches. The length of the CDR3 is 16 residues. Germline V CDR1 and CDR2: SGHRS, YFSETQ. CDR3 DNA sequence: TGCGCCAGCAGCTTGGCACTAGCGGGAGGGCCCCACGAGCAGTACTTC. Translated, it gives CASSLALAGGPHEQYF.